These 29 T cell receptor beta chains came from one sample sequenced in a study of T cell responses to AZD1222 COVID-19 vaccine. Assay: immunoSEQ multiplex PCR; the TCRdb copy retains only in-frame clones and omits some. The sample includes about 75,000 clones, around nine tenths seen only once; the top ten take roughly a sixth. Sequenced material: peripheral blood, taken 28 days after the second AZD1222 dose. Receptors originate from an adult who received the AZD1222 COVID-19 vaccine.

The genes are TRBV3-1 (or the pseudogene TRBV3-2) and TRBJ1-3; TRBD1 aligns across 10 bases. The CDR3 spans 18 residues. Germline assignment: CDR1 LGHDT and CDR2 YNNKEL (reference sequence). The V gene end was trimmed by 2 bases and the J gene end by 1 base; junction bases not matched to a gene: 8. The CDR3 bases are TGTGCCAGCAGCCAATCGAGGACAGGGGGTATATCTGGAAACACCATATATTTT. This sequence encodes CASSQSRTGGISGNTIYF.

The V call is TRBV2, the J call TRBJ1-1; D call uncertain. The germline V and J ends were trimmed by 4 bases and 1 base, with 4 bases remaining between them. The CDR3 is 12 amino acids. The germline gives CDR1 SNHLY, CDR2 FYNNEI. DNA of the CDR3: TGTGCCAGCAGTGTACGGAACACTGAAGCTTTCTTT. It encodes CASSVRNTEAFF.

J is TRBJ2-2 and V is TRBV10-1, with D perhaps TRBD1 (6 bases). The CDR3 is 16 residues long. Germline CDR1 reads WNHNN; CDR2 reads SYGVQD (reference sequence). The V and J ends lost 3 bases and 4 bases respectively, with 15 bases between them. The CDR3 spells CASSETLDRVTGELFF. CDR3 DNA sequence: TGCGCCAGCAGTGAAACTTTGGACAGAGTCACCGGGGAGCTGTTTTTT.

The V gene is TRBV5-1, the J gene TRBJ2-3, with D possibly matching TRBD2 (7 bases). Germline V gene data show CDR1 as SGHRS and CDR2 as YFSETQ. The ends were cut back, 4 bases at V and 7 bases at J, with 16 bases in the middle. CDR3 length: 14 amino acids. The DNA of the CDR3 is TGCGCCAGCAGCCCGGAGGGGGGGTTGAATACGCAGTATTTT. This gives the protein CASSPEGGLNTQYF.

This clone was counted a few times. V and J are TRBV11-2 and TRBJ2-1; TRBD1 might be the D (6 bases). V lost 1 base and J lost 10, with 20 bases in between. Germline CDR1 SGHAT, CDR2 FQNNGV. The CDR3 spans 16 residues. CDR3 region: CASSLAGTYLVGEQFF. The CDR3 DNA is TGTGCCAGCAGCTTAGCCGGGACATACCTCGTGGGCGAGCAGTTCTTC.

This chain links TRBV27 with TRBJ2-1, with D perhaps TRBD2 (6 bases). This CDR3 spans 14 amino acids. Germline V gene sequence: CDR1 MNHEY, CDR2 SMNVEV (reference sequence). Trimming took off 6 bases at V and 6 bases at J, with 15 bases between the two ends. The chain's CDR3 is CASSRGAWGNEQFF. In DNA, the CDR3 is TGTGCCAGCAGCCGCGGGGCCTGGGGCAATGAGCAGTTCTTC.

V and J are TRBV9 and TRBJ2-1; 8 bases fit TRBD2. Per the germline V gene, CDR1 is SGDLS and CDR2 is YYNGEE. This CDR3 spans 15 amino acids. V shed 2 bases and J 5 bases; nucleotides not matched to a gene: 6. The CDR3 region is CASSVTGGLDNEQFF. CDR3 coding DNA: TGTGCCAGCAGCGTTACGGGGGGGCTCGACAATGAGCAGTTCTTC.

V and J are TRBV5-4 and TRBJ2-3; D ambiguous. This CDR3 has 14 amino acids. The ends were cut back, 4 bases at V and 0 bases at J, with 9 bases in the middle. In germline, CDR1 is SGHNT, CDR2 YYREEE (reference sequence). The CDR3 spells CASSRERSTDTQYF. The CDR3 region has the DNA TGTGCCAGCAGCCGAGAGAGAAGCACAGATACGCAGTATTTT. The entire variable domain, with the rest obtained from reference TRBV5-4 and TRBJ2-3, is as follows: ETGVTQSPTHLIKTRGQQVTLRCSSQSGHNTVSWYQQALGQGPQFIFQYYREEENGRGNFPPRFSGLQFPNYSSELNVNALELDDSALYLCASSRERSTDTQYFGPGTRLTVL.

With respect to this clone: At one of its ends the junction is not consistent with the germline gene, which may arise from a read error. The chain combines TRBV20-1 with TRBJ1-2; no definite D call. CDR1 is DFQATT and CDR2 is SNEGSKA in the germline V gene (reference sequence). CDR3 length: 11 residues. The CDR3 DNA follows: TGCAGTCCCAATCCGAGACAAGCCGTCGCCTTC. Protein sequence: CSPNPRQAVAF.

The chain links TRBV30 to TRBJ1-2, with a possible D match to TRBD1 (6 bases). V was cut by 2 bases and J by 2 bases, with 9 bases left in between. The germline CDR1 and CDR2 sequences are GTSNPN and SVGIG (reference sequence). The CDR3 runs to 13 residues. The CDR3: CAWSRGQNYGYTF. The CDR3 DNA is TGTGCCTGGAGTCGGGGGCAGAACTATGGCTACACCTTC.

This clone has a single count. The chain combines TRBV5-6 with TRBJ1-2; D possibly corresponds to TRBD1 (6 bases). There are 16 residues in the CDR3. The germline V and J ends were trimmed by 3 bases and 0 bases, with 15 bases remaining between them. The germline V gene has CDR1 SGHDT and CDR2 YYEEEE. The CDR3 DNA follows: TGTGCCAGCAGCTGGGGGAGGGGGTCCTCTAACTATGGCTACACCTTC. Amino acid sequence: CASSWGRGSSNYGYTF. Looking up the rest from reference TRBV5-6 and TRBJ1-2 gives the full variable domain: DAGVTQSPTHLIKTRGQQVTLRCSPKSGHDTVSWYQQALGQGPQFIFQYYEEEERQRGNFPDRFSGHQFPNYSSELNVNALLLGDSALYLCASSWGRGSSNYGYTFGSGTRLTVV.

The V gene is TRBV5-4, the J gene TRBJ2-1; 9 positions agree with TRBD2. CDR1 and CDR2 (germline): SGHNT, YYREEE (reference sequence). V lost 5 bases to trimming and J lost 9 bases; unmatched junction nucleotides: 12. The CDR3 totals 15 residues. The CDR3 loop is CASRPLGGGVSEQFF. In nucleotides, the CDR3 is TGTGCCAGCAGACCCTTGGGCGGGGGGGTAAGTGAGCAGTTCTTC.

This clone turned up a few times. The J gene is TRBJ1-2, the V gene TRBV11-1; no clear D. Trimming cost V 2 bases and J 7 bases, with 11 bases left between them. CDR1 and CDR2 from the germline V gene are SGHAT and FQDESV (reference sequence). The CDR3 has 13 residues. CDR3 loop: CASSLSRTIGYTF. The CDR3 region has the DNA TGTGCCAGCAGCTTATCCCGAACAATTGGCTACACCTTC.

This sequence joins TRBV24-1 and TRBJ2-1, with 9 bases that match TRBD2. Trimming at V came to 1 base and at J to 9 bases, leaving 9 bases not matched to a gene. The germline gives CDR1 KGHDR, CDR2 SFDVKD. The CDR3 length is 16 residues. DNA for the CDR3: TGTGCCACCAGTGATTTTTCGGCTAGCGGGATGAGTGAGCAGTTCTTC. It encodes CATSDFSASGMSEQFF.

The chain couples TRBV19 to TRBJ2-7; D is perhaps TRBD1 (8 bases). Germline CDR1 and CDR2: LNHDA and SQIVND (reference sequence). The CDR3 spans 14 residues. V was clipped by 5 bases and J by 5 bases, with 16 bases between them. As DNA, the CDR3 is TGTGCCAGTAGTTCCCGGACAGGGAGGGACGAGCAGTACTTC. It specifies CASSSRTGRDEQYF. Combining the CDR3 with reference TRBV19 and TRBJ2-7 gives the whole variable domain DGGITQSPKYLFRKEGQNVTLSCEQNLNHDAMYWYRQDPGQGLRLIYYSQIVNDFQKGDIAEGYSVSREKKESFPLTVTSAQKNPTAFYLCASSSRTGRDEQYFGPGTRLTVT.

The chain carries TRBV19 and TRBJ2-3; D is unclear. Per germline, CDR1 LNHDA and CDR2 SQIVND (reference sequence). V dropped 8 bases and J dropped 1 base, with 7 bases sitting between them. This CDR3 has 12 residues. The CDR3 region is CASSPRTDTQYF. CDR3 nucleotides: TGTGCCAGTTCGCCTCGCACAGATACGCAGTATTTT.

This clone was detected a few times. The rearrangement uses TRBV7-2 and TRBJ2-7; D remains unclear. This CDR3 contains 12 residues. Looked up from germline, CDR1 is SGHTA and CDR2 is FQGNSA. V lost 4 bases and J 7 bases, leaving 11 bases between the germline ends. CDR3: CASSSISWEQYF. The CDR3, as DNA: TGTGCCAGCAGCTCCATTTCTTGGGAGCAGTACTTC. The full variable domain, completed using reference TRBV7-2 and TRBJ2-7, is GAGVSQSPSNKVTEKGKDVELRCDPISGHTALYWYRQSLGQGLEFLIYFQGNSAPDKSGLPSDRFSAERTGGSVSTLTIQRTQQEDSAVYLCASSSISWEQYFGPGTRLTVT.

The chain has TRBV28 and TRBJ1-1; D perhaps matches TRBD1 (6 bases). The length of the CDR3 is 14 residues. Per the germline V gene, CDR1 is MDHEN and CDR2 is SYDVKM. Trimming took 5 bases from V and 4 from J, leaving 14 bases between them. CDR3 in DNA: TGTGCCAGCAGTGGGGGCCGAACTTTCACTGAAGCTTTCTTT. Its protein product is CASSGGRTFTEAFF.

The chain is built from TRBV19 and TRBJ1-2; D is unclear. Germline assignment: CDR1 LNHDA and CDR2 SQIVND (reference sequence). The V end was cut by 6 bases, the J end by 2 bases, with 22 bases between. The CDR3 spans 17 residues. The CDR3: CASRAVSGVIGNYGYTF. In DNA, the CDR3 is TGTGCCAGTAGAGCTGTTAGTGGGGTCATCGGGAACTATGGCTACACCTTC.

This chain links TRBV28 with TRBJ2-3, with 9 bases aligning to TRBD2. With V trimmed by 5 bases and J by 5 bases, 8 bases remained unmatched. The CDR3 is 15 residues long. Germline CDR1 MDHEN, CDR2 SYDVKM. CDR3: CASSIPGLALDTQYF. CDR3 nucleotide sequence: TGTGCCAGCAGTATCCCGGGACTAGCTTTAGATACGCAGTATTTT.

The CDR3 DNA follows: TGTGCCTGGGCACTACTCCTGAACACTGAAGCTTTCTTT. Translating it yields CAWALLLNTEAFF. This rearrangement joins TRBV30 to TRBJ1-1, with D unresolved. The CDR3 runs 13 residues. Germline V lookup: CDR1 GTSNPN, CDR2 SVGIG (reference sequence). V was clipped by 5 bases and J by 0 bases, with 10 bases between them.

This chain links TRBV6-5 with TRBJ1-3; D gene ambiguous. Germline V CDR1 and CDR2: MNHEY, SVGAGI. V was shortened by 5 bases and J by 0 bases, with 11 bases between the two germline ends. This CDR3 spans 15 amino acids. CDR3 in DNA: TGTGCCAGCAGTCCCTCAGGCGCCTCTGGAAACACCATATATTTT. This translates into CASSPSGASGNTIYF.

This clone appeared once. The chain joins TRBV23-1 to TRBJ1-4; D perhaps matches TRBD1 (5 bases). TRBV23-1 is assigned to the ORF class and has an uncertain function. The CDR3 is 15 amino acids. V was shortened by 0 bases and J by 6 bases, with 11 bases between the two germline ends. The CDR3 nucleotides read TGCGCCAGCAGTCAATCCGGGACGGGAGATGAAAAACTGTTTTTT. Protein sequence: CASSQSGTGDEKLFF.

This sequence joins TRBV7-9 and TRBJ2-2, with a tentative D call TRBD1 (6 bases). The V and J ends lost 5 bases and 6 bases respectively, with 13 bases between them. Germline CDR1 is SEHNR and CDR2 is FQNEAQ (reference sequence). CDR3 length: 14 residues. Here the CDR3 DNA reads TGTGCCAGCAGCGGGGTGGGGGCGTCCGGGGAGCTGTTTTTT. This translates into CASSGVGASGELFF.

The sample holds a few counts of this clone. V and J are TRBV18 and TRBJ1-2; TRBD1 aligns across 9 bases. V was clipped by 4 bases and J by 2 bases; unmatched bases: 8. Germline CDR1 reads KGHSH; CDR2 reads LQKENI. The CDR3 is 16 amino acids. CDR3 amino acids: CASSQRQGESNYGYTF. The CDR3 bases are TGTGCCAGCTCACAAAGACAGGGGGAAAGCAACTATGGCTACACCTTC.

This clone was seen once. The chain carries TRBV7-2 and TRBJ2-7; D possibly corresponds to TRBD1 (6 bases). The ends were cut back, 3 bases at V and 3 bases at J, with 15 bases in the middle. Looked up from germline, CDR1 is SGHTA and CDR2 is FQGNSA. The CDR3 is 15 amino acids. CDR3 loop: CASSLGARRNYEQYF. In nucleotides, the CDR3 is TGTGCCAGCAGCTTGGGGGCGAGAAGAAACTACGAGCAGTACTTC.

The CDR3 DNA is TGTGCCAGCAGTTTACTTGGACAGGGAAACTATGGCTACACCTTC. Protein product: CASSLLGQGNYGYTF. The chain uses TRBV28 and TRBJ1-2; TRBD1 agrees at 8 bases. The CDR3 spans 15 residues. The trim removed 2 bases at V and 2 bases at J, leaving 4 bases unmatched. Per the germline V gene, CDR1 is MDHEN and CDR2 is SYDVKM.

This clone was recorded once. J is TRBJ1-1 and V is TRBV3-1 (or the pseudogene TRBV3-2); D remains ambiguous. CDR3 length equals 15 residues. Trimming cost V 3 bases and J 1 base, with 12 bases left between them. Germline lookup yields CDR1 LGHDT and CDR2 YNNKEL (reference sequence). CDR3 coding DNA: TGTGCCAGCAGCCAGAGAGGTTCCCAGAACACTGAAGCTTTCTTT. This gives the protein CASSQRGSQNTEAFF.

The chain is built from TRBV11-3 and TRBJ2-4; possibly TRBD1 for D (6 bases). V was trimmed by 5 bases and J by 2 bases, leaving 19 bases between them. CDR3 length equals 17 residues. Per germline, CDR1 SGHNT and CDR2 YENEEA. The CDR3 nucleotides are TGTGCCAGCAGCCGATTGTGGGCAGGGGATACCAAAAACATTCAGTACTTC. This codes for CASSRLWAGDTKNIQYF. Supplemented by reference TRBV11-3 and TRBJ2-4, the full variable domain reads EAGVVQSPRYKIIEKKQPVAFWCNPISGHNTLYWYLQNLGQGPELLIRYENEEAVDDSQLPKDRFSAERLKGVDSTLKIQPAELGDSAVYLCASSRLWAGDTKNIQYFGAGTRLSVL.